The source of this T cell receptor beta chain is a study of OX40 agonist ivuxolimab in advanced cancers. TCRdb keeps only in-frame clones here, not all; method: immunoSEQ multiplex PCR. Among approximately 82,000 clones, about 87% were seen once, and the ten largest hold less than 0.55%. Per the germline V gene, CDR1 is MNHEY and CDR2 is SVGAGI. This CDR3 has 14 amino acids. The ends lost 5 bases at V and 1 base at J; junction bases unmatched: 4. This receptor was identified in an adult with an advanced solid tumor such as melanoma, head and neck, liver or kidney cancer. J is TRBJ2-5 and V is TRBV6-5; 7 nucleotides agree with TRBD2. The sequences come from CD4+ or CD8+ T cells sorted from blood, collected in a trial of the OX40 agonist ivuxolimab. The CDR3 DNA is TGTGCCAGCAGTGGAGCGGGGACCCAAGAGACCCAGTACTTC. Translating it yields CASSGAGTQETQYF.